These T cell receptor beta chains were read from a single sample in a study of human T cells and chemical hapten exposure. TCRdb re-derived calls from the RACE reads in MiXCR, one entry per CDR3 protein. The table has 70,000 to 90,000 distinct CDR3 sequences, 11% seen once. Here the sequenced sample was whole blood, taken in connection with sensitization to the hapten diphenylcyclopropenone (DPC). These receptors were taken from a woman between 45 and 65 years old with alopecia areata. Some clones in this sample may be carry-over from other donors' samples. The CDR3 runs from the conserved cysteine through the conserved F or W. The D gene is left open where the match is weak. Clone sizes are given selectively: once, few, many, or a class where the clone is expanded.

>-|TRBD2|TRBJ2-7|TRBV20-1
CSAPGGGQYEQYF
TGCAGTGCCCCGGGGGGTGGGCAATACGAGCAGTACTTC
>-|-|TRBJ2-7|TRBV29-1
CSVEDSGPSYEQYF
TGCAGCGTTGAAGATAGCGGCCCCTCCTACGAGCAGTACTTC
>many|TRBD1|TRBJ1-2|TRBV12-3/TRBV12-4
CASSPVSGTGNGYTF
TGTGCCAGCAGTCCAGTTTCCGGGACAGGGAATGGCTACACCTTC
>many|TRBD2|TRBJ2-3|TRBV25-1
CASSPSKGRAADTQYF
TGTGCCAGCAGCCCGTCGAAGGGGAGGGCGGCAGATACGCAGTATTTT
>-|TRBD2|TRBJ2-5|TRBV29-1
CSSGRGETQYF
TGCAGCAGCGGGAGGGGAGAGACCCAGTACTTC
>few|TRBD2|TRBJ2-4|TRBV20-1
CSALSGRGLKNIQYF
TGCAGTGCCCTTAGCGGGAGGGGGCTGAAAAACATTCAGTACTTC
>many|TRBD2|TRBJ2-7|TRBV5-4
CASSRTSGAGVYEQYF
TGTGCCAGCAGCCGTACCAGCGGAGCGGGAGTATACGAGCAGTACTTC
>many|TRBD1|TRBJ1-1|TRBV3-1
CASSRSGTGGPEAFF
TGTGCCAGCAGCCGATCCGGGACAGGGGGGCCGGAGGCTTTCTTT
>many|TRBD2|TRBJ2-2|TRBV9
CASSLTPTTGGTGELFF
TGTGCCAGCAGCTTGACCCCGACTACCGGGGGGACCGGGGAGCTGTTTTTT
>-|-|TRBJ2-3|TRBV19
CARRAGGTDTQYF
TGTGCCCGCCGGGCAGGAGGGACAGATACGCAGTATTTT
>few|-|TRBJ2-3|TRBV18
CASSRASRDPDTQYF
TGTGCCAGCTCACGAGCCTCCCGGGACCCCGATACGCAGTATTTT
>many|-|TRBJ2-7|TRBV27
CASSLRDGFSYEQYF
TGTGCCAGCAGTTTAAGGGACGGCTTCTCCTACGAGCAGTACTTC
>many|-|TRBJ2-7|TRBV20-1
CSARDPGGVRYEQYF
TGCAGTGCTAGAGATCCAGGAGGGGTACGGTACGAGCAGTACTTC
>-|-|TRBJ2-3|TRBV7-3
CASSLRGPGATDTQYF
TGTGCCAGCAGCTTACGGGGCCCTGGGGCCACAGATACGCAGTATTTT
>many|-|TRBJ2-3|TRBV20-1
CSAPSGFRTDTQYF
TGCAGTGCTCCCAGCGGGTTTCGCACAGATACGCAGTATTTT
>-|-|TRBJ2-7|TRBV6-2/TRBV6-3
CASSSTGSRYEQYF
TGTGCCAGCAGTTCCACGGGGAGTCGGTACGAGCAGTACTTC
>-|TRBD1|TRBJ2-1|TRBV7-3
CASSPDRVGNEQFF
TGTGCCAGCAGCCCGGACAGGGTTGGCAATGAGCAGTTCTTC
>few|-|TRBJ2-1|TRBV12-3/TRBV12-4
CASTPGQYNEQFF
TGTGCCAGCACCCCGGGACAATACAATGAGCAGTTCTTC
>few|TRBD1|TRBJ2-1|TRBV19
CASSIGRGNEQFF
TGTGCCAGTAGTATTGGCAGGGGGAATGAGCAGTTCTTC
>few|TRBD1|TRBJ2-3|TRBV10-1
CASGKGQQHDTQYF
TGCGCCAGCGGGAAGGGACAGCAACATGATACGCAGTATTTT
>many|-|TRBJ2-1|TRBV28
CASRGPFHDNEQFF
TGTGCCAGCAGGGGACCTTTTCATGACAATGAGCAGTTCTTC
>-|-|TRBJ1-2|TRBV6-1
CASIWAGADGYTF
TGTGCCAGCATCTGGGCGGGGGCGGACGGCTACACCTTC
>-|TRBD2|TRBJ2-3|TRBV18
CASSSLAGEADTQYF
TGTGCCAGCTCATCCTTAGCGGGAGAGGCAGATACGCAGTATTTT
>few|-|TRBJ2-6|TRBV5-1
CASSLADTFPSGANVLTF
TGCGCCAGCAGCTTGGCGGACACATTTCCCTCTGGGGCCAACGTCCTGACTTTC
>few|TRBD2|TRBJ2-7|TRBV30
CAWRPLGSGSSYEQYF
TGTGCCTGGAGACCACTGGGTAGCGGGAGCTCCTACGAGCAGTACTTC
>few|TRBD1|TRBJ2-5|TRBV27
CASSPPDRAGETQYF
TGTGCCAGCAGTCCTCCGGACAGGGCAGGGGAGACCCAGTACTTC
>few|TRBD1|TRBJ2-7|TRBV28
CASILGQGHEQYF
TGTGCCAGCATTCTTGGACAGGGCCACGAGCAGTACTTC
>few|-|TRBJ2-7|TRBV29-1
CSAETGTSYEQYF
TGCAGCGCGGAGACAGGTACCTCCTACGAGCAGTACTTC
>few|-|TRBJ2-1|TRBV7-3
CASSLESRRGENEQFF
TGTGCCAGCAGCTTAGAGAGTCGCCGAGGTGAGAATGAGCAGTTCTTC
>-|-|TRBJ2-3|TRBV3-2
CASSKGGNTDTQYF
TGTGCCAGCAGCAAAGGGGGGAACACAGATACGCAGTATTTT
>many|TRBD2|TRBJ2-5|TRBV29-1
CSVETSGRAFGTQYF
TGCAGCGTTGAAACTAGCGGGAGGGCTTTCGGGACCCAGTACTTC
>-|-|TRBJ2-1|TRBV10-3
CAISVTQDNEQFF
TGTGCCATCAGTGTGACCCAAGACAATGAGCAGTTCTTC
>few|-|TRBJ2-7|TRBV11-2
CASRGGGADYYEQYF
TGTGCCAGCAGGGGCGGGGGCGCCGATTACTACGAGCAGTACTTC
>-|-|TRBJ1-3|TRBV12-3/TRBV12-4
CASSFGRLSGNTIYF
TGTGCCAGCAGTTTTGGAAGGCTCTCTGGAAACACCATATATTTT
>many|TRBD2|TRBJ2-7|TRBV5-4
CASSPEVAGNYEQYF
TGTGCCAGCAGCCCAGAGGTAGCGGGGAACTACGAGCAGTACTTC
>many|-|TRBJ2-1|TRBV9
CASSPVTGPYNEQFF
TGTGCCAGCAGCCCCGTCACGGGCCCCTACAATGAGCAGTTCTTC
>-|-|TRBJ1-5|TRBV20-1
CSARDGADQPQHF
TGCAGTGCTAGAGATGGGGCTGATCAGCCCCAGCATTTT
>many|-|TRBJ1-3|TRBV30
CAWRPPGTFSGNTIYF
TGTGCCTGGAGGCCCCCCGGGACATTCTCTGGAAACACCATATATTTT
>many|-|TRBJ2-1|TRBV2
CASSPSGLMSYNEQFF
TGTGCCAGCAGCCCCTCAGGCCTGATGTCCTACAATGAGCAGTTCTTC
>few|TRBD2|TRBJ2-3|TRBV6-1
CASSATSGRSTDTQYF
TGTGCCAGCAGCGCGACTAGCGGCCGAAGCACAGATACGCAGTATTTT
>many|TRBD2|TRBJ2-7|TRBV6-5
CASRLGLAGGEQYF
TGTGCCAGCAGACTTGGACTAGCGGGAGGCGAGCAGTACTTC
>-|TRBD2|TRBJ2-4|TRBV11-2
CASSQGSGGKNIQYF
TGTGCCAGCAGCCAAGGGTCGGGAGGAAAAAACATTCAGTACTTC
>many|-|TRBJ2-2|TRBV18
CASSPQVGKNTGELFF
TGTGCCAGCTCACCACAGGTGGGGAAGAACACCGGGGAGCTGTTTTTT
>many|-|TRBJ1-1|TRBV4-3
CASSRVQGEAFF
TGCGCCAGCAGCCGGGTACAGGGTGAAGCTTTCTTT
>-|TRBD2|TRBJ2-1|TRBV4-2
CASSLSPGTSGRNEQFF
TGTGCCAGCAGCCTATCTCCCGGGACTAGCGGGAGAAATGAGCAGTTCTTC
>many|-|TRBJ2-7|TRBV7-9
CASSLDGGPTREQYF
TGTGCCAGCAGCTTAGACGGGGGTCCCACCAGGGAGCAGTACTTC
>-|-|TRBJ2-1|TRBV7-3
CASSWRRGRHEQFF
TGTGCCAGCAGCTGGAGGCGGGGAAGGCATGAGCAGTTCTTC
>many|-|TRBJ1-4|TRBV27
CASSPRTNEKLFF
TGTGCCAGCAGTCCTAGGACGAATGAAAAACTGTTTTTT
>-|TRBD2|TRBJ2-7|TRBV20-1
CSAGVAGIYEQYF
TGCAGTGCTGGGGTAGCGGGAATCTACGAGCAGTACTTC
>many|TRBD2|TRBJ2-1|TRBV29-1
CSVEDRQGLVLDEQFF
TGCAGCGTTGAAGACCGCCAGGGACTAGTTCTCGATGAGCAGTTCTTC
>-|-|TRBJ2-3|TRBV5-1
CASSPSRTTDTQYF
TGCGCCAGCAGCCCGAGCCGAACCACAGATACGCAGTATTTT
>few|-|TRBJ2-6|TRBV4-2
CASSQFQRNSGANVLTF
TGTGCCAGCAGCCAATTCCAGCGGAATTCTGGGGCCAACGTCCTGACTTTC
>few|-|TRBJ1-1|TRBV18
CASSPGAGNTEAFF
TGTGCCAGCTCACCCGGGGCGGGGAACACTGAAGCTTTCTTT
>few|TRBD1|TRBJ1-4|TRBV6-5
CASSVDRRKLFF
TGTGCCAGCAGTGTGGACAGGCGGAAACTGTTTTTT
>many|TRBD2|TRBJ2-7|TRBV7-8
CASSLVRMRGANEQYF
TGTGCCAGCAGCTTAGTTCGGATGCGGGGGGCCAACGAGCAGTACTTC
>-|TRBD1|TRBJ1-4|TRBV7-9
CASSLEGGLNEKLFF
TGTGCCAGCAGCTTAGAAGGGGGCCTTAATGAAAAACTGTTTTTT
>many|TRBD2|TRBJ2-7|TRBV11-3
CASSSSSGPSYEQYF
TGTGCCAGCAGCTCCTCTAGCGGTCCCTCCTACGAGCAGTACTTC